Listed below are T cell receptor beta chains from one sample, sequenced in a study of T cell responses to AZD1222 COVID-19 vaccine. Assay: immunoSEQ multiplex PCR; the TCRdb copy retains only in-frame clones and omits some. The repertoire holds some 130,000 clones, roughly 93% seen once, with approximately 6.5% in the top ten. The material was peripheral blood, obtained 28 days after the second AZD1222 dose. These receptors were collected from an adult who received the AZD1222 COVID-19 vaccine. The CDR3 runs from the conserved cysteine through the conserved F or W. The order of the fields is V gene, J gene, clone size, D gene, CDR3 DNA, CDR3 protein. D genes are given only for firm matches. A row's size may be missing; if present it is once, few, many or a size class.

>TRBV7-2|TRBJ1-1|.|.
TGTGCCAGCAGCCCTCGTGTTGGAGGCAACACTGAAGCTTTCTTT
CASSPRVGGNTEAFF
>TRBV11-1|TRBJ2-7|.|.
TGTGCCAGCAGTTGGGCGGATGAGTACGAGCAGTACTTC
CASSWADEYEQYF
>TRBV7-9|TRBJ1-3|.|.
TGTGCCAGCAGCTTAGCAGGGACTGGAAACACCATATATTTT
CASSLAGTGNTIYF
>TRBV5-1|TRBJ2-7|.|.
TGCGCCAGCAGCACACAGGGAGGATCCTACGAGCAGTACTTC
CASSTQGGSYEQYF
>TRBV11-2|TRBJ2-1|.|TRBD2
TGTGCCAGCAGCCCAAGGACTAGCGGGGGCCCTACCTACAATGAGCAGTTCTTC
CASSPRTSGGPTYNEQFF
>TRBV27|TRBJ2-5|.|.
TGTGCCAGCAGTATCCGGGACCTAGAGACCCAGTACTTC
CASSIRDLETQYF
>TRBV7-6|TRBJ2-1|.|.
TGTGCCAGCAGCCCCTGGGTAGATGAGCAGTTCTTC
CASSPWVDEQFF
>TRBV5-1|TRBJ1-4|.|.
TGCGCCAGCCGGGACCACGAGGAAAAACTGTTTTTT
CASRDHEEKLFF
>TRBV2|TRBJ1-4|.|.
TGTGCCAGCAGAGACGGCTATAATGAAAAACTGTTTTTT
CASRDGYNEKLFF
>TRBV18|TRBJ2-3|.|TRBD2
TGTGCCAGCTCACCCCGGTCTAGCGGGGGATACGGGACGCAGTATTTT
CASSPRSSGGYGTQYF
>TRBV19|TRBJ1-2|.|TRBD1
TGTGCCAGTAAGTTCGGGACAGGGAATGGCTACACCTTC
CASKFGTGNGYTF
>TRBV28|TRBJ2-5|.|.
TGTGCCAGCAGCATCCCATCGGGCTGGACCCAGTACTTC
CASSIPSGWTQYF
>TRBV5-6|TRBJ1-1|few|.
TGTGCCAGCAGCTTTGGTGGCTACACTGAAGCTTTCTTT
CASSFGGYTEAFF
>TRBV19|TRBJ1-2|once|.
TGTGCCAGTAGCTCCAGAGTCACTGGGGCACAGGGTTATGGCTACACCTTC
CASSSRVTGAQGYGYTF
>TRBV6-5|TRBJ2-1|.|.
TGTGCCAGCAGTTACCCCGCCCCAGATGAGCAGTTCTTC
CASSYPAPDEQFF
>TRBV5-5|TRBJ1-1|once|TRBD1
TGTGCCAGCAGCGGTTCGACAGGGGAGAACACTGAAGCTTTCTTT
CASSGSTGENTEAFF
>TRBV4-3|TRBJ2-7|once|TRBD2
TGCGCCAGCAGCCAAACTTATAGCGGGACCCATCACGAGCAGTACTTC
CASSQTYSGTHHEQYF
>TRBV3-1/TRBV3-2|TRBJ2-3|.|TRBD1
TGTGCCAGCAGCCAATCCCGGGACAGGGCCACAGATACGCAGTATTTT
CASSQSRDRATDTQYF
>TRBV12-3/TRBV12-4|TRBJ1-2|.|.
TGTGCCAGCAGAAGAGACGGGGTCTATGGCTACACCTTC
CASRRDGVYGYTF
>TRBV21-1|TRBJ1-4|.|.
TGTGCCAGCAGCAACGGGCCTTCGACAGGCCAAAGCGCTAATGAAAAACTGTTTTTT
CASSNGPSTGQSANEKLFF
>TRBV7-2|TRBJ1-2|.|.
TGTGCCAGCAGCCCTTTCACCCAGGGAGCGGGTGGCTACACCTTC
CASSPFTQGAGGYTF
>TRBV7-9|TRBJ2-7|.|.
TGTGCCAGCAGCTTAGGGGCCGGAGGGGGCGGGTACGAGCAGTACTTC
CASSLGAGGGGYEQYF
>TRBV5-4|TRBJ1-3|.|.
TGTGCCAGCAGCTTGGGGGGAGGGACCTCTGGAAACACCATATATTTT
CASSLGGGTSGNTIYF
>TRBV7-2|TRBJ1-2|.|.
TGTGCCAGCAGCTTACTTTTCTCCGTTTCAAACTATGGCTACACCTTC
CASSLLFSVSNYGYTF
>TRBV15|TRBJ1-1|.|TRBD1
TGTGCCACCAGCAGAGGTACAGGGGGGTCCACTGAAGCTTTCTTT
CATSRGTGGSTEAFF